A single sample is the source of the 21 T cell receptor beta chains below, sequenced in a study of T cell responses to AZD1222 COVID-19 vaccine. Only in-frame clones appear in the TCRdb table, and some are missing; sequencing was by immunoSEQ multiplex PCR. The table shows 110,000 or so clones, with about 81% occurring only once. The sample here was peripheral blood, taken on day 0 of AZD1222 vaccination. These receptors were obtained from an adult in good health.

In its sample, this clone was seen many times. The chain couples TRBV4-1 to TRBJ1-2; 8 nucleotides match TRBD1. The V segment lost 2 bases and the J segment 8 bases; nucleotides outside the gene matches: 10. The germline gives CDR1 MGHRA, CDR2 YSYEKL. The CDR3 is 15 residues long. The CDR3 DNA sequence: TGCGCCAGCAGCCAACCGGACAGGGAAGTACGGGGCTACACCTTC. Translation gives CASSQPDREVRGYTF.

The V gene is TRBV2, the J gene TRBJ1-1; a weak D match, TRBD1 (6 bases). The CDR3 covers 14 residues. With 8 bases removed from V and 0 bases from J, the gap between germline ends came to 13 bases. Germline CDR1 reads SNHLY; CDR2 reads FYNNEI. CDR3 region: CASEGGRLNTEAFF. The CDR3 DNA reads as TGTGCCAGCGAAGGGGGGCGCTTGAACACTGAAGCTTTCTTT.

This rearrangement joins TRBV5-4 to TRBJ2-5; the match to TRBD2 covers 8 bases. Germline V gives CDR1 SGHNT, CDR2 YYREEE (reference sequence). The CDR3 has 13 amino acids. V shed 5 bases, J shed 5 bases, and the junction held 5 bases outside the gene matches. CDR3 residues: CASRQGGGETQYF. CDR3 nucleotide sequence: TGTGCCAGCAGACAGGGCGGGGGGGAGACCCAGTACTTC.

This chain connects TRBV11-2 to TRBJ2-2, with a tentative D call TRBD2 (5 bases). V was cut by 1 base and J by 3 bases, with 9 bases left in between. The CDR3 extends over 15 amino acids. CDR1 is SGHAT and CDR2 is FQNNGV in the germline V gene. The CDR3 here is CASSLVEGYTGELFF. Written as DNA, the CDR3 is TGTGCCAGCAGCTTAGTAGAGGGATACACCGGGGAGCTGTTTTTT.

The V gene is TRBV7-9, the J gene TRBJ1-2; D ambiguous. The germline gives CDR1 SEHNR, CDR2 FQNEAQ (reference sequence). The CDR3 is 11 residues long. Trimming shortened V by 3 bases and J by 6 bases, and 5 bases separated the two germline ends. The CDR3 nucleotides are TGTGCCAGCAGCTTTAGCCATGGCTACACCTTC. The encoded protein is CASSFSHGYTF.

This chain uses TRBV27 with TRBJ1-1; a possible D gene is TRBD1 (5 bases). The CDR3 contains 18 residues. In germline, CDR1 is MNHEY, CDR2 SMNVEV (reference sequence). The V gene lost 1 base and the J gene lost 1 base, with 19 bases spanning the gap. The chain's CDR3 is CASSLFDLNRFANTEAFF. The CDR3 nucleotides read TGTGCCAGCAGTTTATTCGACTTAAACAGGTTTGCGAACACTGAAGCTTTCTTT.

The rearrangement joins TRBV4-3 to TRBJ1-4; D gene uncertain. Per the germline V gene, CDR1 is LGHNA and CDR2 is YSLEER. CDR3 size: 15 residues. V was pared by 1 base and J by 10 bases, with 16 bases between. CDR3: CASSQAGPTAGKLFF. The CDR3 region has the DNA TGCGCCAGCAGCCAAGCCGGGCCCACCGCTGGAAAACTGTTTTTT.

J is TRBJ2-7 and V is TRBV4-2; perhaps TRBD1 as D (6 bases). This CDR3 has 12 amino acids. CDR1 and CDR2 from the germline V gene are LGHNA and YNFKEQ. V was clipped by 3 bases and J by 4 bases, with 7 bases between them. CDR3 sequence reads: CASSQGAYEQYF. DNA for the CDR3: TGTGCCAGCAGCCAGGGGGCATACGAGCAGTACTTC.

The chain uses TRBV6-5 and TRBJ2-1, with D unresolved. This CDR3 has 13 residues. The germline gives CDR1 MNHEY, CDR2 SVGAGI. Trimming removed 6 bases at V and 4 bases at J, with 10 bases between. The CDR3 bases are TGTGCCAGCAGGAGGAATTCATACAATGAGCAGTTCTTC. Encoded protein: CASRRNSYNEQFF.

The V and J genes are TRBV5-1 and TRBJ2-5; no clear D. The CDR3 runs to 14 residues. The V end lost 1 base, the J end lost 0 bases, and 7 bases lay between the germline ends. Germline CDR1 is SGHRS and CDR2 is YFSETQ. As DNA, the CDR3 is TGCGCCAGCAGCTTGTTGTCGAACCAAGAGACCCAGTACTTC. This translates into CASSLLSNQETQYF. The complete variable domain, with remaining parts taken from reference TRBV5-1 and TRBJ2-5, reads KAGVTQTPRYLIKTRGQQVTLSCSPISGHRSVSWYQQTPGQGLQFLFEYFSETQRNKGNFPGRFSGRQFSNSRSEMNVSTLELGDSALYLCASSLLSNQETQYFGPGTRLLVL.

This clone was counted at least ten times. This rearrangement joins TRBV3-1 (or the pseudogene TRBV3-2) to TRBJ2-3; 9 bases map to TRBD1. This CDR3 is built from 15 residues. Germline CDR1 reads LGHDT; CDR2 reads YNNKEL (reference sequence). J gave up 2 bases and V 1 base, and 1 base lay outside the gene matches. CDR3 in amino acids: CASSQGQGDTDTQYF. The CDR3 DNA reads TGTGCCAGCAGCCAAGGACAGGGGGACACAGATACGCAGTATTTT.

The V and J genes are TRBV5-1 and TRBJ1-3; D gene uncertain. The CDR3 extends over 14 amino acids. Germline lookup yields CDR1 SGHRS and CDR2 YFSETQ. Trimming took off 0 bases at V and 7 bases at J, with 11 bases between the two ends. CDR3 sequence (DNA): TGCGCCAGCAGCTTGGGCCCCCAAGGGAACACCATATATTTT. The encoded protein is CASSLGPQGNTIYF.

Relative to its sample, this clone is medium-sized. The chain uses TRBV4-3 and TRBJ2-6; the D gene is possibly TRBD2 (6 bases). CDR1 is LGHNA, CDR2 YSLEER, per germline. V was pared by 0 bases and J by 2 bases, with 8 bases between. The CDR3 covers 16 residues. CDR3 in amino acids: CASSQEEGTGANVLTF. The CDR3 DNA is TGCGCCAGCAGCCAAGAGGAGGGTACTGGGGCCAACGTCCTGACTTTC.

This chain links TRBV5-5 with TRBJ2-7; tentative D call: TRBD2 (6 bases). Trimming shortened V by 0 bases and J by 3 bases, and 10 bases separated the two germline ends. Per the germline V gene, CDR1 is SGHKS and CDR2 is YYEKEE (reference sequence). There are 14 residues in the CDR3. The CDR3 loop reads CASSLGGIGYEQYF. DNA for the CDR3: TGTGCCAGCAGCTTGGGCGGGATAGGCTACGAGCAGTACTTC.

V usage is TRBV5-1 and J usage is TRBJ1-6, with D uncertain. Germline V gives CDR1 SGHRS, CDR2 YFSETQ. The CDR3 length is 16 residues. V was trimmed by 0 bases and J by 0 bases, leaving 7 bases between them. The CDR3 spells CASSLDGSSYNSPLHF. The CDR3 DNA is TGCGCCAGCAGCTTGGATGGGAGCTCCTATAATTCACCCCTCCACTTT.

The rearrangement links TRBV7-9 to TRBJ2-7; no clear D gene. V was trimmed by 3 bases and J by 2 bases, leaving 5 bases between them. Germline V gene data show CDR1 as SEHNR and CDR2 as FQNEAQ (reference sequence). The CDR3 has 12 amino acids. The CDR3 DNA is TGTGCCAGCAGCTTTTCGACCTACGAGCAGTACTTC. Amino acid sequence: CASSFSTYEQYF.

V gene TRBV11-2 combines with J gene TRBJ1-1, with 7 bases lining up with TRBD1. Germline values: CDR1 SGHAT, CDR2 FQNNGV. Unmatched junction bases numbered 17, after V lost 5 bases and J lost 5 bases. The CDR3 length is 17 residues. The chain's CDR3 is CASSRQGGVGRATEAFF. The CDR3 region has the DNA TGTGCCAGCAGCCGACAGGGAGGAGTAGGTCGGGCAACTGAAGCTTTCTTT.

The chain carries TRBV5-6 and TRBJ1-5; D uncertain. CDR1 and CDR2 from the germline V gene are SGHDT and YYEEEE. Deletions cut 4 bases from V and 8 bases from J, with 10 bases between. The CDR3 has 12 amino acids. The CDR3 spells CASSAYNEPQHF. The CDR3 bases are TGTGCCAGCAGCGCTTACAACGAGCCCCAGCATTTT.

Of note for this clone: At one boundary the junction diverges from the germline segment, which might be a read error. V gene TRBV7-7 combines with J gene TRBJ2-5; 8 bases align to TRBD1. Germline assignment: CDR1 SSHAT and CDR2 FNYEAQ (reference sequence). The length of the CDR3 is 17 residues. CDR3 sequence reads: CASSPINLGRGREAQYF. The CDR3 DNA reads as TGTGCTAGCAGCCCGATTAATCTAGGCAGGGGGCGAGAGGCCCAGTACTTC.

This rearrangement joins TRBV7-9 to TRBJ2-5; 8 nucleotides match TRBD2. Germline V gene data show CDR1 as SEHNR and CDR2 as FQNEAQ (reference sequence). The CDR3 length is 14 residues. The ends lost 4 bases at V and 3 bases at J; junction bases unmatched: 4. The CDR3 DNA reads as TGTGCCAGCAGCTCGAGCGGGGGCGAAGAGACCCAGTACTTC. This translates into CASSSSGGEETQYF. Full variable domain (rest looked up from reference TRBV7-9 and TRBJ2-5): DTGVSQNPRHKITKRGQNVTFRCDPISEHNRLYWYRQTLGQGPEFLTYFQNEAQLEKSRLLSDRFSAERPKGSFSTLEIQRTEQGDSAMYLCASSSSGGEETQYFGPGTRLLVL.

The chain employs TRBV9 and TRBJ1-5, with D hard to call. V was clipped by 4 bases and J by 0 bases, with 5 bases between them. Germline V gene data show CDR1 as SGDLS and CDR2 as YYNGEE. The CDR3 has 13 residues. CDR3 in amino acids: CASSFGSNQPQHF. CDR3 DNA sequence: TGTGCCAGCAGCTTCGGTAGCAATCAGCCCCAGCATTTT.